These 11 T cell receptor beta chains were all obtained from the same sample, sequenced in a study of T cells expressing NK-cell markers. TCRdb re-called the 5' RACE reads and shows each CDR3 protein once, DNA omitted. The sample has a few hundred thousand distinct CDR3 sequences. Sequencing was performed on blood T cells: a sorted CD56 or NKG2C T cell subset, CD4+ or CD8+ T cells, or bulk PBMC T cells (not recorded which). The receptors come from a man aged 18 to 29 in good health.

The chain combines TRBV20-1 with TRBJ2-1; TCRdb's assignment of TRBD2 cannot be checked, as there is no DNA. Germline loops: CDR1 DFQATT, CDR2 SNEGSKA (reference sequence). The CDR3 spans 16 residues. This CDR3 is CSARVPGGSKNNEQFF.

This CDR3 is CAIPNSEPGLNTGELFF. The rearrangement joins TRBV10-3 to TRBJ2-2. CDR1 is ENHRY and CDR2 is SYGVKD in the germline V gene. This CDR3 spans 17 amino acids.

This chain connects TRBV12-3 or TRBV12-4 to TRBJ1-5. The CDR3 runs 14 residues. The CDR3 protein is CASSSTDSNQPQHF.

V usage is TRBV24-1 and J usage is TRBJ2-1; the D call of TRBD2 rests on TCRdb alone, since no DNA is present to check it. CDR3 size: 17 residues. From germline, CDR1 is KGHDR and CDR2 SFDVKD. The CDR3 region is CATSSIAASGTNNEQFF.

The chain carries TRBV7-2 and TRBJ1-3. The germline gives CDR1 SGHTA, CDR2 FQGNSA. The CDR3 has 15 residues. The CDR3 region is CASSLAGGAGNTIYF.

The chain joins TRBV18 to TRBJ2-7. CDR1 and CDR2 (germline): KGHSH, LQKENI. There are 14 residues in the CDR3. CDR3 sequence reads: CASSPLANSYEQYF. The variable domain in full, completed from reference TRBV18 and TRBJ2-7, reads NAGVMQNPRHLVRRRGQEARLRCSPMKGHSHVYWYRQLPEEGLKFMVYLQKENIIDESGMPKERFSAEFPKEGPSILRIQQVVRGDSAAYFCASSPLANSYEQYFGPGTRLTVT.

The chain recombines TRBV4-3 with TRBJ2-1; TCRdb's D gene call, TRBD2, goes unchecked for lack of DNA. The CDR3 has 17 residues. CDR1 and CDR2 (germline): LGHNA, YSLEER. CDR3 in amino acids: CASSQGYFGRSDNEQFF.

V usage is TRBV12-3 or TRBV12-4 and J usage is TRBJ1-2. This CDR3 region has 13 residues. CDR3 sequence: CATTWEANYGYTF.

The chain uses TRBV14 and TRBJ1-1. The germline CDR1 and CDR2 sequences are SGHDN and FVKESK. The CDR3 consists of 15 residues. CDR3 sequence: CASSQQAILNTEAFF.

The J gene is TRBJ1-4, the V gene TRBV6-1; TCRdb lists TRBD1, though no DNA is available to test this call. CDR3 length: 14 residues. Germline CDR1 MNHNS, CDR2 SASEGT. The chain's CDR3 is CASGETGENEKLFF.

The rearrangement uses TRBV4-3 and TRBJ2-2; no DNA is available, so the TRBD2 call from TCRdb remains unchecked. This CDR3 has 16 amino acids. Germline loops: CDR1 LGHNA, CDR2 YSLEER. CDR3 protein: CASSQEKVPGTGELFF.